Listed below are T cell receptor beta chains from one sample, sequenced in a study of cytomegalovirus exposure and HLA in healthy donors. TCRdb keeps only in-frame clones here, not all; method: immunoSEQ multiplex PCR. The profile covers approximately 110,000 clones, with around 80% appearing a single time and 2.5% to 3.5% taken by the ten largest. Input material: PBMCs. The receptors were sampled from a middle-aged woman in good health and CMV-seronegative. CDR3s include the opening cysteine and the closing phenylalanine or tryptophan. Each record gives: J gene, V gene, clone size, D gene, CDR3 protein, CDR3 DNA. D genes are given only for firm matches. Some rows mark clone size as missing; the rest say once, few, many or name a class of expanded clone.

>TRBJ2-2|TRBV2|.|TRBD2
CASSDPWTSQVTGELFF
TGTGCCAGCAGTGATCCTTGGACTAGTCAGGTCACCGGGGAGCTGTTTTTT
>TRBJ2-1|TRBV4-1|.|TRBD2
CASGGLGTSGVHEQFF
TGCGCCAGCGGCGGCTTGGGGACTAGCGGGGTCCATGAGCAGTTCTTC
>TRBJ2-2|TRBV7-2|.|TRBD1
CASSSRQGYTGELFF
TGTGCCAGCAGCTCCAGACAGGGTTACACCGGGGAGCTGTTTTTT
>TRBJ2-4|TRBV7-9|.|.
CASSLARGDIQYF
TGTGCCAGCAGCTTGGCCAGGGGTGACATTCAGTACTTC
>TRBJ1-5|TRBV6-5|.|.
CASRALGGGSQPQHF
TGTGCCAGCAGGGCCCTTGGAGGCGGCAGTCAGCCCCAGCATTTT
>TRBJ1-2|TRBV5-5|.|TRBD1
CASSFTTGSNYGYTF
TGTGCCAGCAGCTTTACGACAGGGTCTAACTATGGCTACACCTTC
>TRBJ2-5|TRBV28|.|TRBD2
CASRGSGGGGTQYF
TGTGCCAGCAGGGGTAGCGGGGGCGGGGGGACCCAGTACTTC
>TRBJ1-5|TRBV15|.|.
CATSRDRVANQPQHF
TGTGCCACCAGCAGAGACAGGGTGGCCAATCAGCCCCAGCATTTT
>TRBJ2-7|TRBV30|.|TRBD1
CAWQPGTGSSEQYF
TGTGCCTGGCAACCCGGGACAGGGTCCTCCGAGCAGTACTTC
>TRBJ2-6|TRBV7-9|once|TRBD2
CATTIFLAGGPGANVLTF
TGTGCCACCACCATTTTCCTAGCGGGAGGACCTGGGGCCAACGTCCTGACTTTC
>TRBJ2-1|TRBV7-2|.|TRBD2
CASSNLKGRDEQFF
TGTGCCAGCAGCAACTTAAAGGGGAGGGATGAGCAGTTCTTC
>TRBJ1-2|TRBV19|.|.
CASSIALGDYGYTF
TGTGCCAGTAGTATAGCCTTGGGAGACTATGGCTACACCTTC
>TRBJ2-7|TRBV29-1|.|.
CSVQTGSSYEQYF
TGCAGCGTTCAAACCGGGAGCTCCTACGAGCAGTACTTC
>TRBJ2-2|TRBV19|.|.
CASSIGGAGELFF
TGTGCCAGTAGTATAGGGGGCGCCGGGGAGCTGTTTTTT
>TRBJ2-2|TRBV5-1|.|TRBD2
CASSLTGLAGVAGELFF
TGCGCCAGCAGCCTGACTGGACTAGCGGGAGTTGCCGGGGAGCTGTTTTTT
>TRBJ2-5|TRBV7-2|.|.
CASSLGFGGQETQYF
TGTGCCAGCAGCTTAGGGTTCGGCGGACAAGAGACCCAGTACTTC
>TRBJ1-2|TRBV6-1|.|.
CASSEVGDSDYGYTF
TGTGCCAGCAGTGAAGTGGGGGACTCCGACTATGGCTACACCTTC
>TRBJ2-7|TRBV7-2|.|TRBD2
CASSLTPGREKGEQYF
TGTGCCAGCAGCTTGACGCCCGGGCGGGAGAAGGGCGAGCAGTACTTC
>TRBJ2-3|TRBV9|.|.
CASSVSGDPTTDTQYF
TGTGCCAGCAGCGTATCGGGGGACCCGACTACAGATACGCAGTATTTT
>TRBJ2-2|TRBV27|.|TRBD2
CASSSPGTSGSTGELFF
TGTGCCAGCAGTTCCCCCGGGACTAGCGGGAGCACCGGGGAGCTGTTTTTT
>TRBJ2-3|TRBV4-3|once|TRBD2
CASSPGTMSTDTQYF
TGCGCCAGCAGCCCGGGGACTATGAGCACAGATACGCAGTATTTT
>TRBJ1-5|TRBV11-2|few|.
CASSLVSGNNQPQHF
TGTGCCAGCAGCTTAGTTTCAGGGAACAATCAGCCCCAGCATTTT
>TRBJ1-5|TRBV6-5|.|.
CASSYSGRGNQPQHF
TGTGCCAGCAGTTATAGCGGTCGGGGCAATCAGCCCCAGCATTTT